Sequencing of this TCR beta chain was carried out in a study of cytomegalovirus exposure and HLA in healthy donors. As for the study in general: T cells numbering about 179 million yielded more than 95 million unique TCR beta sequences in an earlier analysis.

Study findings and constraints: Some V segments (TRBV6-2 and TRBV6-3 among them) were excluded as indistinguishable. A list of 150 to 200 TCR beta chains associated with cytomegalovirus was given.

PCR was performed using 60 Vbeta and 13 Jbeta primers. Method: immunoSEQ multiplex PCR; TCRdb's copy keeps in-frame clones and lacks some. The table lists about 96,000 clones, about four fifths of them singletons. Trimming shortened V by 1 base and J by 8 bases, and 11 bases separated the two germline ends. Per the germline V gene, CDR1 is SGHTA and CDR2 is FQGNSA. This CDR3 region has 13 residues. Points on this clone: The antigen remains undetermined.

The sequencing sample was made of PBMCs. The receptor's source is a female donor in good health and CMV-seropositive. The chain recombines TRBV7-2 with TRBJ1-2; tentative D call: TRBD1 (5 bases). The CDR3 nucleotides read TGTGCCAGCAGCTTAGTTCGGGGGGGAGGCTACACCTTC. Translated: CASSLVRGGGYTF.